This T cell receptor beta chain was obtained from a study of human T cells and chemical hapten exposure. Looking at the study overall: All patients underwent weekly scalp dosing with diphenylcyclopropenone for the full approximately 23-week study.

Described time point: pre-sensitization, week 0. Noted treatment: therapeutic diphenylcyclopropenone sensitization with weekly scalp DPC. Extraction of total RNA was performed on unfractionated whole blood. At patch-test visits, sampling came before the patch test. The study drew its donors from alopecia patients who were 18 to 70 years old and suitable for DPC. In the authors' methods: Between about 23,224 and 700,000 TCRs appeared in each sample, and the median stood at approximately 100,000. TCRdb ran MiXCR on the RACE reads and lists one entry per CDR3 protein. TCRdb's processing, not the authors', yielded these V and J calls. The table shows tens of thousands of distinct CDR3 sequences, with around 12% occurring only once. The germline CDR1 and CDR2 sequences are LGHDT and YNNKEL (reference sequence). Losses at the gene ends were 3 bases for V and 0 bases for J; bases not matched to a gene: 17. The CDR3 is made up of 20 amino acids.

The TCR sequence derives from a woman in her thirties or forties with alopecia areata. Some clones in this sample may be carry-over from other donors' samples. Sample: whole blood, taken in connection with sensitization to the hapten diphenylcyclopropenone (DPC). The rearrangement links TRBV3-1 to TRBJ2-3, with 8 bases identical to TRBD2. CDR3 nucleotides: TGTGCCAGCAGCCAGAGGGAGACATTAGCGGGGATAACTAGCACAGATACGCAGTATTTT. This codes for CASSQRETLAGITSTDTQYF.